This is a list of T cell receptor beta chains from one sample in a study of PD-1 blockade in classical Hodgkin lymphoma. Data came from immunoSEQ multiplex PCR; TCRdb stores just in-frame clones and leaves some out. The table has 25,000 to 40,000 clones, 81% seen once. The sequences come from peripheral blood mononuclear cells (PBMCs), collected before the fourth cycle of nivolumab. The receptors here all came from a human donor with classical Hodgkin lymphoma. Each CDR3 is given with its conserved first and last residue. The order of the fields is J gene, clone size, D gene, V gene, CDR3 protein, CDR3 DNA. The D gene is left open where the match is weak. Expanded clones get a size class; other rows say once, few or many, or leave the size out.

>TRBJ1-1|.|.|TRBV19
CASSPHPRSTEAFF
TGTGCCAGTAGTCCCCACCCGCGTAGCACTGAAGCTTTCTTT
>TRBJ2-1|.|.|TRBV1
CTSSQQSAGKINEQFF
TGCACCAGCAGCCAACAGTCCGCAGGGAAGATCAATGAGCAGTTCTTC
>TRBJ2-5|.|.|TRBV5-1
CASSGGSTETQYF
TGCGCCAGCAGCGGAGGGTCTACAGAGACCCAGTACTTC
>TRBJ2-2|few|.|TRBV7-9
CASSLVGGRGGELFF
TGTGCCAGCAGCTTAGTAGGGGGTCGTGGCGGGGAGCTGTTTTTT
>TRBJ2-5|.|.|TRBV7-2
CASSLRTRETQYF
TGTGCCAGCAGCTTGAGGACTCGGGAGACCCAGTACTTC
>TRBJ1-3|.|.|TRBV9
CASSLPRDNSGNTIYF
TGTGCCAGCAGCTTACCCCGGGACAACTCTGGAAACACCATATATTTT
>TRBJ1-1|.|TRBD1|TRBV7-9
CASSLRTGGNTEAFF
TGTGCCAGCAGCTTGAGGACAGGGGGTAACACTGAAGCTTTCTTT
>TRBJ2-6|.|.|TRBV10-3
CAISAGISGANVLTF
TGTGCCATCAGCGCAGGGATCTCTGGGGCCAACGTCCTGACTTTC
>TRBJ1-2|.|.|TRBV11-2
CASSLDPWAANYGYTF
TGTGCCAGCAGCTTAGATCCGTGGGCGGCTAACTATGGCTACACCTTC
>TRBJ2-1|.|TRBD1|TRBV11-3
CASSLDGQGAWNEQFF
TGTGCCAGCAGCTTGGACGGACAGGGGGCTTGGAATGAGCAGTTCTTC
>TRBJ1-4|.|.|TRBV15
CATSSKGPVSNEKLFF
TGTGCCACCAGCAGCAAGGGACCTGTATCTAATGAAAAACTGTTTTTT
>TRBJ1-3|.|.|TRBV25-1
CASSAHPNTIYF
TGTGCCAGCAGTGCTCATCCCAACACCATATATTTT
>TRBJ1-5|.|TRBD1|TRBV6-6
CASSYNGQGRNQPQHF
TGTGCCAGCAGTTACAATGGACAGGGCCGCAATCAGCCCCAGCATTTT
>TRBJ2-5|.|TRBD2|TRBV11-2
CASSPGTSGRTGETQYF
TGTGCCAGCAGCCCTGGGACTAGCGGGAGGACCGGGGAGACCCAGTACTTC
>TRBJ1-5|.|TRBD1|TRBV4-3
CASSQTGTSNQPQHF
TGCGCCAGCAGCCAGACAGGGACGAGCAATCAGCCCCAGCATTTT
>TRBJ1-2|.|TRBD1|TRBV4-3
CASSQGQGGGYTF
TGCGCCAGCAGCCAAGGACAGGGAGGTGGCTACACCTTC
>TRBJ1-3|once|.|TRBV25-1
CASRTDSGNTIYF
TGTGCCAGCAGGACAGACAGTGGAAACACCATATATTTT
>TRBJ2-2|once|.|TRBV19
CASSSVSAGELFF
TGTGCCAGTAGTTCTGTTAGCGCCGGGGAGCTGTTTTTT
>TRBJ2-3|.|TRBD2|TRBV10-3
CAISGLAGAKDTQYF
TGTGCCATCAGTGGACTAGCGGGGGCTAAAGATACGCAGTATTTT
>TRBJ2-7|.|TRBD2|TRBV19
CASSSGGNEQYF
TGTGCCAGTAGTTCGGGGGGGAACGAGCAGTACTTC
>TRBJ2-1|.|TRBD2|TRBV29-1
CSVEPSGRPYNEQFF
TGCAGCGTTGAACCTAGCGGGAGGCCCTACAATGAGCAGTTCTTC
>TRBJ1-6|.|.|TRBV27
CASSLSGGYSPLHF
TGTGCCAGCAGTTTATCGGGGGGCTATTCACCCCTCCACTTT
>TRBJ1-1|few|TRBD1|TRBV5-6
CASSWGTGREATEAFF
TGTGCCAGCAGCTGGGGGACAGGAAGGGAGGCCACTGAAGCTTTCTTT